Shown below are 2 T cell receptor beta chains from a single sample sequenced in a study of chemoradiotherapy in HPV16-positive cancers. The table came from immunoSEQ multiplex PCR; TCRdb's copy has only in-frame clones and leaves some out. The sample yields about 22,000 clones, roughly 90% seen once. The sample here was blood, taken from a patient who underwent chemoradiotherapy. These receptors originate from a human donor with HPV-associated anogenital cancer.

CDR3 residues: CASSFLERGPNQPQHF. The DNA for the CDR3 is TGTGCCAGCAGCTTCCTCGAGAGGGGGCCCAATCAGCCCCAGCATTTT. V gene TRBV7-2 combines with J gene TRBJ1-5, with 7 nucleotides matching TRBD1. V shed 3 bases and J 3 bases; nucleotides not matched to a gene: 8. CDR3 length: 16 residues. Germline assignment: CDR1 SGHTA and CDR2 FQGNSA.

The chain links TRBV5-6 to TRBJ1-5; a possible D gene is TRBD1 (6 bases). The V gene lost 5 bases and the J gene lost 3 bases, with 15 bases spanning the gap. From germline, CDR1 is SGHDT and CDR2 YYEEEE. There are 15 residues in the CDR3. The CDR3 DNA reads as TGTGCCAGCAGTCGAGCACAGGGTTACAATCAGCCCCAGCATTTT. It translates to CASSRAQGYNQPQHF.